The 14 T cell receptor beta chains below all came from one sample that was sequenced in a study of blood T cell repertoires in COVID-19. Assay: immunoSEQ multiplex PCR; the TCRdb copy retains only in-frame clones and omits some. The table shows 200,000 to 300,000 clones, with around 89% occurring only once. The sequenced sample was peripheral blood. These receptors came from a woman aged 40-49 years with acute or convalescent COVID-19.

The V and J genes are TRBV10-3 and TRBJ1-1, with TRBD1 identical over 8 bases. Germline-derived CDR1 and CDR2 are ENHRY and SYGVKD. This CDR3 is built from 17 residues. V shed 0 bases, J shed 5 bases, and the junction held 11 bases outside the gene matches. CDR3 nucleotide sequence: TGTGCCATCAGTGAGTCGAGTGTCAGGGGGCATGTAACTGAAGCTTTCTTT. This sequence encodes CAISESSVRGHVTEAFF.

The chain employs TRBV14 and TRBJ1-1; TRBD1 might be the D (6 bases). V shed 4 bases and J shed 2 bases, with 17 bases lying between them. The V gene's germline CDR1 is SGHDN and CDR2 FVKESK. The CDR3 loop spans 16 amino acids. The CDR3 is CASSRYGRGTNTEAFF. The CDR3 bases are TGTGCCAGCAGCCGTTATGGAAGGGGGACCAACACTGAAGCTTTCTTT.

The chain joins TRBV20-1 to TRBJ1-2; a weak D match, TRBD1 (5 bases). This CDR3 is 13 amino acids long. V shed 3 bases and J shed 6 bases, with 14 bases lying between them. Germline assignment: CDR1 DFQATT and CDR2 SNEGSKA (reference sequence). CDR3 amino acids: CSASFRGGNGYTF. CDR3 coding DNA: TGCAGTGCTAGTTTCCGGGGGGGGAATGGCTACACCTTC.

The chain is built from TRBV30 and TRBJ1-2; D is unclear. This CDR3 spans 9 amino acids. The ends were cut back, 2 bases at V and 11 bases at J, with 6 bases in the middle. Germline V gene lookup returns CDR1 GTSNPN and CDR2 SVGIG (reference sequence). The CDR3 here is CAWSPPYTF. The CDR3 DNA follows: TGTGCCTGGAGTCCCCCGTACACCTTC.

This clone was observed a few times. The chain carries TRBV7-2 and TRBJ1-4; unclear D gene. The CDR3 covers 14 residues. Germline lookup yields CDR1 SGHTA and CDR2 FQGNSA. V was shortened by 1 base and J by 8 bases, with 11 bases between the two germline ends. The CDR3 sequence: CASSLGASREKLFF. The CDR3 DNA reads TGTGCCAGCAGCTTAGGGGCCAGTCGCGAAAAACTGTTTTTT.

This clone was found once. This sequence joins TRBV5-6 and TRBJ1-2, with unresolved D. Between the trimmed V and J ends, which lost 0 bases and 4 bases, there was a span of 7 bases. This CDR3 spans 13 amino acids. Per germline, CDR1 SGHDT and CDR2 YYEEEE. Here the CDR3 DNA reads TGTGCCAGCAGCTTGGGCCAGTTCTATGGCTACACCTTC. This gives the protein CASSLGQFYGYTF.

This sequence joins TRBV4-2 and TRBJ1-1; the D gene is possibly TRBD1 (5 bases). Germline CDR1 and CDR2: LGHNA and YNFKEQ. The CDR3 extends over 15 amino acids. Trimming left V 4 bases short and J 1 base short, with 13 bases between. DNA for the CDR3: TGTGCCAGCAGCCTCGGACGGACACAGAACACTGAAGCTTTCTTT. Translation gives CASSLGRTQNTEAFF.

The V and J genes are TRBV9 and TRBJ2-3; D is ambiguous. This CDR3 is 12 amino acids long. Germline loops: CDR1 SGDLS, CDR2 YYNGEE. Trimming took 4 bases from V and 6 from J, leaving 9 bases between them. Here the CDR3 DNA reads TGTGCCAGCAGCACACAGTTGGATACGCAGTATTTT. It translates to CASSTQLDTQYF.

A remark on this clone: At the DNA level, this CDR3 is encoded by other sequences in the same sample as well. V usage is TRBV19 and J usage is TRBJ1-3; possibly TRBD1 for D (6 bases). The CDR3 runs 14 residues. The germline V gene encodes CDR1 LNHDA and CDR2 SQIVND (reference sequence). The ends were cut back, 5 bases at V and 0 bases at J, with 8 bases in the middle. The CDR3 loop is CASSGQYSGNTIYF. The DNA of the CDR3 is TGTGCCAGTAGTGGACAGTACTCTGGAAACACCATATATTTT.

This chain joins TRBV12-5 and TRBJ2-2, with D possibly matching TRBD2 (5 bases). CDR3 size: 13 residues. Germline V CDR1 and CDR2: LGHNT, FRNRAP. The germline V and J ends were trimmed by 1 base and 8 bases, with 8 bases remaining between them. The CDR3 loop is CASGLAGYGELFF. Written as DNA, the CDR3 is TGTGCTAGTGGTTTGGCGGGGTATGGGGAGCTGTTTTTT.

CDR3 amino acids: CASTKQGGHGYTF. DNA of the CDR3: TGTGCCAGCACGAAACAGGGTGGCCATGGCTACACCTTC. The chain recombines TRBV6-5 with TRBJ1-2, with a tentative D call TRBD1 (6 bases). This CDR3 comprises 13 residues. The germline V gene encodes CDR1 MNHEY and CDR2 SVGAGI. Trimming removed 7 bases at V and 6 bases at J, with 15 bases between.

The V and J genes are TRBV9 and TRBJ2-3; 8 bases are a match to TRBD2. Unmatched junction bases numbered 18, after V lost 3 bases and J lost 0 bases. The CDR3 has 20 amino acids. Germline CDR1 is SGDLS and CDR2 is YYNGEE. In DNA form, the CDR3 reads TGTGCCAGCAGCGGAATTCCCCTCGGGACTAGTTCTTATAGCACAGATACGCAGTATTTT. Translating it yields CASSGIPLGTSSYSTDTQYF.

The table lists this clone with a count of one. This chain connects TRBV5-1 to TRBJ2-3; 7 bases line up with TRBD2. In germline, CDR1 is SGHRS, CDR2 YFSETQ. J gave up 10 bases and V 4 bases, and 6 bases lay outside the gene matches. The CDR3 runs to 12 residues. As DNA, the CDR3 is TGCGCCAGCAGCCCCGCGGGGAGGGCGCAGTATTTT. This codes for CASSPAGRAQYF.

This chain joins TRBV5-1 and TRBJ2-2; D perhaps matches TRBD1 (5 bases). Germline CDR1 is SGHRS and CDR2 is YFSETQ. The CDR3 is 14 residues long. The V and J ends lost 3 bases and 6 bases respectively, with 12 bases between them. CDR3 nucleotides: TGCGCCAGCAGCTGGACAACTGGGGCCGGGGAGCTGTTTTTT. Translated, it gives CASSWTTGAGELFF.